The clone carrying this T cell receptor beta chain has a handful of counts. The CDR3 loop spans 14 amino acids. The germline gives CDR1 LNHDA, CDR2 SQIVND (reference sequence). The J segment lost 3 bases and the V segment lost 7 bases, leaving 6 bases of the junction unmatched. This sample was taken from a study of blood T cell repertoires in COVID-19. Sequenced by immunoSEQ multiplex PCR; TCRdb stores in-frame clones only, minus some. The table records 200,000 to 250,000 clones, 90% of them present only once. The cohort comprised adults aged about 18 to 100 years residing in under 30 US areas. Exposed participants came across a COVID-19 case within 2 weeks before study entry.

The sequence came from a young man who had been exposed to COVID-19. Specimen: PBMCs or T cells enriched from blood (not recorded which). The chain uses TRBV19 and TRBJ2-3, with TRBD2 identical over 8 bases. CDR3 bases: TGTGCCAGTAACTTAGCGGGGTCGACAGATACGCAGTATTTT. As protein: CASNLAGSTDTQYF.